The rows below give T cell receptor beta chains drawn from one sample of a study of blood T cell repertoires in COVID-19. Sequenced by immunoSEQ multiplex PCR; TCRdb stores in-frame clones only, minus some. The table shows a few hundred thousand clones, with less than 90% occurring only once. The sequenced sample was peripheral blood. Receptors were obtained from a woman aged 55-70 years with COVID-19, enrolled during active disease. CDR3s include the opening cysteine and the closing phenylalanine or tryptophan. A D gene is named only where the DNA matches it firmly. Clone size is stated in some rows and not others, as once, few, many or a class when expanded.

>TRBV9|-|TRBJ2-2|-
TGTGCCAGCAGCCTCGGAGGACTCTCAAACACCGGGGAGCTGTTTTTT
CASSLGGLSNTGELFF
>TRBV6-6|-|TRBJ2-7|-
TGTGCCAGCAGTCCTACAGGTTACGAGCAGTACTTC
CASSPTGYEQYF
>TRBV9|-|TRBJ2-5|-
TGTGCCAGCAGCGTAGGCACATCCCAGGGGGAGACCCAGTACTTC
CASSVGTSQGETQYF
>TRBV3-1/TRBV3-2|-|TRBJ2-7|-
TGTGCCAGCAGCCGAGCCGCAGGGTCCCACGAGCAGTACTTC
CASSRAAGSHEQYF
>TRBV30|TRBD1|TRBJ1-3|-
TGTGCCTGGCGGCATACAGGGGCTCGTGGAAACACCATATATTTT
CAWRHTGARGNTIYF
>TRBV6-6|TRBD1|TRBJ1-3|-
TGTGCCAGCAGTTATGTGCCAGGGGGAAGATATTTT
CASSYVPGGRYF
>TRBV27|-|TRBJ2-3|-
TGTGCCAGCACCCGACTCAGCACAGATACGCAGTATTTT
CASTRLSTDTQYF
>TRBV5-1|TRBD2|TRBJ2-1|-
TGCGCCAGCAGCTTGGATACTAGCGGGGTGTACAATGAGCAGTTCTTC
CASSLDTSGVYNEQFF
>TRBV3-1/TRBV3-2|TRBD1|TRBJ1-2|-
TGTGCCAGCAGCCAGGGACAGGCGGGGGGCTACACCTTC
CASSQGQAGGYTF
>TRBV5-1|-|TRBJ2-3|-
TGCGCCAGCAGCTTGGGACTAGTTAGCACAGATACGCAGTATTTT
CASSLGLVSTDTQYF
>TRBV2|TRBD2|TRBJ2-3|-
TGTGCCAGCAAGCGGGGGGGGCATGCGCAGTATTTT
CASKRGGHAQYF
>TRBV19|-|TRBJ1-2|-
TGTGCCAGTAGTACAGGCCTTAACTATGGCTACACCTTC
CASSTGLNYGYTF
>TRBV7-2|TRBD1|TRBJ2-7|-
TGTGCCAGCAGCTTTCGGACAGGGTATGCGTACGAGCAGTACTTC
CASSFRTGYAYEQYF
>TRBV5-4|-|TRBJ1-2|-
TGTGCCAGCAGCTTGTGGCAGGGGAGCTATGGCTACACCTTC
CASSLWQGSYGYTF
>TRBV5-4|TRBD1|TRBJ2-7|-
TGTGCCAGCAGCTTAGGACAGGGTTGGCTCTACGAGCAGTACTTC
CASSLGQGWLYEQYF
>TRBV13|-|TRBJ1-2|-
TGTGCCAGCAGCTCCATATACACTCCGACAGACCTTACCTTC
CASSSIYTPTDLTF
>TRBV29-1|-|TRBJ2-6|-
TGCAGCGTTGTAGGCCAGGGGTCTGGGGCCAACGTCCTGACTTTC
CSVVGQGSGANVLTF
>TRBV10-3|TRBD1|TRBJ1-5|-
TGTGCCACCCGGTGTGACAGGGGGCCCAATCAGCCCCAGCATTTT
CATRCDRGPNQPQHF
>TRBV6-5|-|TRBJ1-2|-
TGTGCCAGCACTAAGCCCGCGGAGCCCTATGGCTACACCTTC
CASTKPAEPYGYTF
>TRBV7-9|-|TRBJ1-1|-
TGTGCCAGCAGCCCCTCGGGGGGTGGTACTGAAGCTTTCTTT
CASSPSGGGTEAFF
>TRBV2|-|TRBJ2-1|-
TGTGCCAGCAGTGAGTTCCAGGGGTCCGTAAGAGGGGAATACAATGAGCAGTTCTTC
CASSEFQGSVRGEYNEQFF
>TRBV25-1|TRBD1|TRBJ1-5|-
TGTGCCAGCAGTGAATTCGACAGGGATCAGCCCCAGCATTTT
CASSEFDRDQPQHF
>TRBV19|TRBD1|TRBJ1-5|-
TGTGCCAGTTGCAGGGGGTCTCCCATTAATCAGCCCCAGCATTTT
CASCRGSPINQPQHF
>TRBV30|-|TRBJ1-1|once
TGTGCCTGGAGCACTGAAAGGAACACTGAAGCTTTCTTT
CAWSTERNTEAFF
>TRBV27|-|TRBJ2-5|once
TGTGCCAGCAGTTTCTCAGGGTTAGGGACCCAGTACTTC
CASSFSGLGTQYF
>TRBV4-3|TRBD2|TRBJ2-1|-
TGCGCCAGCAGCCAAGTTGCTAGCGGGGTGGTAGGAAAGATCTACAATGAGCAGTTCTTC
CASSQVASGVVGKIYNEQFF
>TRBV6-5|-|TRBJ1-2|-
TGTGCCAGCAGTTACTCGACAACAGGGATGACTGGTGGCTACACCTTC
CASSYSTTGMTGGYTF
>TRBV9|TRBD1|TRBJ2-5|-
TGTGCCAGCAGCGCCACAGACAGGGGGGCTCAAGAGACCCAGTACTTC
CASSATDRGAQETQYF
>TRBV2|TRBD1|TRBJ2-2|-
TGTGCCAGCAGCTCCGGGACAGACACCGGGGAGCTGTTTTTT
CASSSGTDTGELFF
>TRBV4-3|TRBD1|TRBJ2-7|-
TGCGCCAGCAGCCAAGAGTCAGGGGGCGCAGAGAACCCCTACGAGCAGTACTTC
CASSQESGGAENPYEQYF
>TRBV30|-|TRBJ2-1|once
TGTGCCTGGCGGGGGGCGGGGGCATACAATGAGCAGTTCTTC
CAWRGAGAYNEQFF
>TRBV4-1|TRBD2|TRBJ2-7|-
TGCGCCAGCAGCCACAGAAGCGGGGGACCCGAAAATGGGCAGTACTTC
CASSHRSGGPENGQYF
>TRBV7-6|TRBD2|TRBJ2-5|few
TGTGCCAGCAGCTTACTAGCGGGGGGGCAGGGAGAGACCCAGTACTTC
CASSLLAGGQGETQYF
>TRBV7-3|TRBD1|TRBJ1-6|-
TGTGCCAGCAGAATGACAGGGGGCAATTCACCCCTCCACTTT
CASRMTGGNSPLHF
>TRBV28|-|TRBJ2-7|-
TGTGCCAGCATCTTCCGGTACGAGCAGTACTTC
CASIFRYEQYF
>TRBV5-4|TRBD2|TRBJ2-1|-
TGTGCCAGCAGCCCCCAGCGGGGGTACAATGAGCAGTTCTTC
CASSPQRGYNEQFF
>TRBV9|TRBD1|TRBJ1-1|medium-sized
TGTGCCAGCAGCCCGCGGGACAGTGTTTACACTGAAGCTTTCTTT
CASSPRDSVYTEAFF